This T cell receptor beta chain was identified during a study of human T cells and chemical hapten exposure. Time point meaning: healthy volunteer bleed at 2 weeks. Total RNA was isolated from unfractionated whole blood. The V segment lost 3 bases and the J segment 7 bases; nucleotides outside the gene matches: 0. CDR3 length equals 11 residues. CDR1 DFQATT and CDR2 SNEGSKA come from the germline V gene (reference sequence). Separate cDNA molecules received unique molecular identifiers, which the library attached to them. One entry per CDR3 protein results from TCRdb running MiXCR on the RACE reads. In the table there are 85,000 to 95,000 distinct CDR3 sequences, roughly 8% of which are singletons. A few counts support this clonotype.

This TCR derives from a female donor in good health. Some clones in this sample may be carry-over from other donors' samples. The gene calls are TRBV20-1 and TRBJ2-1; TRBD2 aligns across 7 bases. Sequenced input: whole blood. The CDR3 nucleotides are TGCAGTGCTAGGGGGGGGAATGAGCAGTTCTTC. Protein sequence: CSARGGNEQFF.